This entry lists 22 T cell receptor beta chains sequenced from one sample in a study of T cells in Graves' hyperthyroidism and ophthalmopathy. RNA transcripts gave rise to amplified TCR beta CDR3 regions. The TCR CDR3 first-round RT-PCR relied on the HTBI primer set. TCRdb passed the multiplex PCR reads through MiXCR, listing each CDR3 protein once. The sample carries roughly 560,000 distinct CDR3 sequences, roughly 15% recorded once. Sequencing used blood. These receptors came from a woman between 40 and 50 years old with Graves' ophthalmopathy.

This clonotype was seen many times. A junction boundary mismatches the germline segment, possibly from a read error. CDR3 sequence reads: CASSLGAGGTYEQYF. Written as DNA, the CDR3 is TGTGCCAGCAGTTTAGGAGCGGGAGGGACGTACGAGCAGTACTTC. This chain connects TRBV7-2 to TRBJ2-7, with 10 nucleotides matching TRBD2. Germline-derived CDR1 and CDR2 are SGHTA and FQGNSA. The CDR3 spans 15 residues.

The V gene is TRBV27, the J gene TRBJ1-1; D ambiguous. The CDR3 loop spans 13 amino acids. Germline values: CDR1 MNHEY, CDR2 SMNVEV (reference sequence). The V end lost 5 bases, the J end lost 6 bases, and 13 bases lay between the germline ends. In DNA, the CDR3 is TGTGCCAGCAGTCTAAAGGTCTTCGCTGAAGCTTTCTTT. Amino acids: CASSLKVFAEAFF.

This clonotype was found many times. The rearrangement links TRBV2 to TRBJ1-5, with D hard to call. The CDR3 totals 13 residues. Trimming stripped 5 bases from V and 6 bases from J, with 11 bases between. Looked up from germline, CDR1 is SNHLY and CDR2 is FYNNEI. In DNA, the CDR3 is TGTGCCAGCAGTCTAGACGCCGGTCAGCCCCAGCATTTT. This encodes CASSLDAGQPQHF.

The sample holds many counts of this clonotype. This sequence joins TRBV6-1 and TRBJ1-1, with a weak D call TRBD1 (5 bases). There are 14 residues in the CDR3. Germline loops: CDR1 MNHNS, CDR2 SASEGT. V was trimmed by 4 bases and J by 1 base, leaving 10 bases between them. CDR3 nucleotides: TGTGCCAGCAGTGCCAACCAGGGGAACACTGAAGCTTTCTTT. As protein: CASSANQGNTEAFF.

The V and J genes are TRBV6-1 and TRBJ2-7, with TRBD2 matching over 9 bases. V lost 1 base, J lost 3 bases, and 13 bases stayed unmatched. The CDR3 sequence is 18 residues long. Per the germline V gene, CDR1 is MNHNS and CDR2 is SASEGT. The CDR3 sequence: CASSEEVGLAGSSYEQYF. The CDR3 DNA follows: TGTGCCAGCAGTGAAGAGGTAGGGCTAGCGGGAAGCAGCTACGAGCAGTACTTC.

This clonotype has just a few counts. The CDR3, as DNA: TGTGCCAGCAGCTCGCTTGGGTTGATGCCAGATACGCAGTATTTT. It is translated as CASSSLGLMPDTQYF. The chain couples TRBV7-8 to TRBJ2-3, with D hard to call. Trimming took off 4 bases at V and 4 bases at J, with 15 bases between the two ends. The germline CDR1 and CDR2 sequences are SGHVS and FQNEAQ. The CDR3 length is 15 residues. Full variable domain (missing parts from reference TRBV7-8 and TRBJ2-3): GAGVSQSPRYKVAKRGQDVALRCDPISGHVSLFWYQQALGQGPEFLTYFQNEAQLDKSGLPSDRFFAERPEGSVSTLKIQRTQQEDSAVYLCASSSLGLMPDTQYFGPGTRLTVL.

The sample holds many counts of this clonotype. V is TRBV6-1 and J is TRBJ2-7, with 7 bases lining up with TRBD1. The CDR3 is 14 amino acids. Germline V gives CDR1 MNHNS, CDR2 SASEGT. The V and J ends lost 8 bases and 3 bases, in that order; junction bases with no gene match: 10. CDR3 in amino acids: CASHRDSSDYEQYF. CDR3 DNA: TGTGCCAGCCATCGGGACAGCAGTGACTACGAGCAGTACTTC.

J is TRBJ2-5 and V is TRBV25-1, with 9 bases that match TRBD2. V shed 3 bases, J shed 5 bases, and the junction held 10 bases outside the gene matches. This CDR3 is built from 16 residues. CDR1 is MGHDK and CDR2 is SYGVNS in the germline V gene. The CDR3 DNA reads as TGTGCCAGCAGTGAGTACACTAGCGGGCGGAGGGAGACCCAGTACTTC. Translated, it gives CASSEYTSGRRETQYF.

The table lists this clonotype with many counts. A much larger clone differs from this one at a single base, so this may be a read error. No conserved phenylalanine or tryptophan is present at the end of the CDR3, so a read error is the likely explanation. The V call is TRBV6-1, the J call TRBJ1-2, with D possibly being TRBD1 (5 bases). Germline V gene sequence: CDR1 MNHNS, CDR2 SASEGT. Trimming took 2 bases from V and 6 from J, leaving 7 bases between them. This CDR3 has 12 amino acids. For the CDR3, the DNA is TGTGCCAGCAGTGAATGGGGCAATGGCTACACCCTC. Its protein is CASSEWGNGYTL.

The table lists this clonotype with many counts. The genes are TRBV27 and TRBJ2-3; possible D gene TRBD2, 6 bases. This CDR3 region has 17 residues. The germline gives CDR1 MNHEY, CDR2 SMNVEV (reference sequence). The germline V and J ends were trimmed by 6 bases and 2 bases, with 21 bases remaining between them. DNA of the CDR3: TGTGCCAGCAGCTTGGAGGGATGGGCATACACCACAGATACGCAGTATTTT. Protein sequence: CASSLEGWAYTTDTQYF.

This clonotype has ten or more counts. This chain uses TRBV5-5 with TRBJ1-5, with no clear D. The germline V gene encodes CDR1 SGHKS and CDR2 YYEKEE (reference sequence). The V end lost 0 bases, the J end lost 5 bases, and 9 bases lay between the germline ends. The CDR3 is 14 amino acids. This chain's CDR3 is CASSLDTAYQPQHF. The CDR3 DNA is TGTGCCAGCAGCTTGGACACAGCTTATCAGCCCCAGCATTTT.

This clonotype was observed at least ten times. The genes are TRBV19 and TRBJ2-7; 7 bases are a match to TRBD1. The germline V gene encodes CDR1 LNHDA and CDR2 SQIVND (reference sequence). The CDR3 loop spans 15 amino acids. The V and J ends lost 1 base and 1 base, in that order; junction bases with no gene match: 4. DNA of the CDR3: TGTGCCAGTAGTATAGCTAGGGGGCAGTCCTACGAGCAGTACTTC. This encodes CASSIARGQSYEQYF.

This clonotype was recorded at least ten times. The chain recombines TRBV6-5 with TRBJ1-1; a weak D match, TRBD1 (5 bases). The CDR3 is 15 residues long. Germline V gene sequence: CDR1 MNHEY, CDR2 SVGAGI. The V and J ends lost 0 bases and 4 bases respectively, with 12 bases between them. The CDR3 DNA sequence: TGTGCCAGCAGTTACTCGCCCAGGGTAGGCACTGAAGCTTTCTTT. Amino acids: CASSYSPRVGTEAFF.

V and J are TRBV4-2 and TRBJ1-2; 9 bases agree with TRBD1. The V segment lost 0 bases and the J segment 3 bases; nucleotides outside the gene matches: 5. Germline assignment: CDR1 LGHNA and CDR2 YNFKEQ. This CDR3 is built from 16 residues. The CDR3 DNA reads TGTGCCAGCAGCCAAGAGGGAACAGGGGGCTACTATGGCTACACCTTC. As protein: CASSQEGTGGYYGYTF.

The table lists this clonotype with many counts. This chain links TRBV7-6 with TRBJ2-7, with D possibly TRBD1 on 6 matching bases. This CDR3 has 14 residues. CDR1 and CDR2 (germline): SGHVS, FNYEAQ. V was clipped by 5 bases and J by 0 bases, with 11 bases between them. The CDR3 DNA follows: TGTGCCAGCAGCCCCGGGGACAACTCCTACGAGCAGTACTTC. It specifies CASSPGDNSYEQYF.

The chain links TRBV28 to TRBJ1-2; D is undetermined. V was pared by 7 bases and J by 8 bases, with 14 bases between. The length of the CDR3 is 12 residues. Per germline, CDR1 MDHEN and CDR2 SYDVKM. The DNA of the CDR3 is TGTGCCAGCACCACGGAAGCCTCCGGCTACACCTTC. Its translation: CASTTEASGYTF.

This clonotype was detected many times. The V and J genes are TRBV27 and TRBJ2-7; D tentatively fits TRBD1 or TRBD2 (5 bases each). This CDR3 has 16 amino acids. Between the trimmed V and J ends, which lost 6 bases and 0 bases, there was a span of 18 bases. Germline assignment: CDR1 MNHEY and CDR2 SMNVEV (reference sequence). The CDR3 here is CASSWGPGMSSYEQYF. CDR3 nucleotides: TGTGCCAGCAGCTGGGGACCCGGGATGAGCTCCTACGAGCAGTACTTC.

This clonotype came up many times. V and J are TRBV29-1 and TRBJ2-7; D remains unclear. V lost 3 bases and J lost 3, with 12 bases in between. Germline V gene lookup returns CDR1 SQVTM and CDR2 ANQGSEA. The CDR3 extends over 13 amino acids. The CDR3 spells CSVEDDAGYEQYF. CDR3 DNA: TGCAGCGTTGAGGACGACGCCGGCTACGAGCAGTACTTC.

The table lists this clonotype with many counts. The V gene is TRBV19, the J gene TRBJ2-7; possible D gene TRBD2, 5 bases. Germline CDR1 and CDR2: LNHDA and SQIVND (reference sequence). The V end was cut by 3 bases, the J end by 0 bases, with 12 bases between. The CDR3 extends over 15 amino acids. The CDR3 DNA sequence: TGTGCCAGTAGTATGGCGCCAGGACTCTCCTACGAGCAGTACTTC. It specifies CASSMAPGLSYEQYF.

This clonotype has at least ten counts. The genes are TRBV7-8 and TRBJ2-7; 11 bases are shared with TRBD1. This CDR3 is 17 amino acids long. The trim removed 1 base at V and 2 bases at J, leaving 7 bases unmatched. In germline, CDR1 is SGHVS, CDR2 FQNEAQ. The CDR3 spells CASSLGGQGVLTYEQYF. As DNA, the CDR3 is TGTGCCAGCAGCTTAGGGGGACAGGGGGTCCTGACCTACGAGCAGTACTTC.

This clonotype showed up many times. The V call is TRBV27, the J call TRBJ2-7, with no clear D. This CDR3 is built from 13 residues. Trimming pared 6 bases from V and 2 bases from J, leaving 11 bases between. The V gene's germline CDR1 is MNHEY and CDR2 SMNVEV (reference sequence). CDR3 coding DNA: TGTGCCAGCAGCCCCAAGGGAACCTACGAGCAGTACTTC. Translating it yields CASSPKGTYEQYF.

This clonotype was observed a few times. For the CDR3, the DNA is TGCGCCAGCAGCCAAGAGTTCGCCGCCAATTCACCCCTCCACTTT. This translates into CASSQEFAANSPLHF. The chain employs TRBV4-1 and TRBJ1-6; D gene ambiguous. From germline, CDR1 is MGHRA and CDR2 YSYEKL. The ends were cut back, 0 bases at V and 7 bases at J, with 10 bases in the middle. The CDR3 covers 15 residues.